This TCR beta chain was profiled in a study of T cell repertoires in cytomegalovirus infection. Study background: Indications came from public TCR beta signatures; they pointed to CMV infection and to a matching HLA type. Whole-study results and caveats: In two of eight donors, the top clonotype was HLA-C-restricted CMV-specific. Individuals carrying CMV plus the relevant HLA were identified by cumulative frequency of public TCR beta families.

J was trimmed by 4 bases and V by 5 bases; bases with no gene match: 7. The CDR3 length is 15 residues. Germline CDR1 and CDR2: SEHNR and FQNEAQ (reference sequence). This clonotype was recorded many times. The target antigen is unknown. From the reads, TCRdb called clonotypes with MiXCR, one entry per CDR3 protein. The table records roughly 230,000 distinct CDR3 sequences, approximately 15% of them present only once. The V call is TRBV7-9, the J call TRBJ2-7; 11 bases agree with TRBD1. The sequenced material came from CD8+ T cells from PBMCs. The TCR was taken from a human donor in good health (CMV status not recorded). Some clones in this sample may be carry-over from other donors' samples. This CDR3 is CASSPRDRGSYEQYF. The CDR3 nucleotides read TGTGCCAGCAGCCCCCGGGACAGGGGGTCATACGAGCAGTACTTC.